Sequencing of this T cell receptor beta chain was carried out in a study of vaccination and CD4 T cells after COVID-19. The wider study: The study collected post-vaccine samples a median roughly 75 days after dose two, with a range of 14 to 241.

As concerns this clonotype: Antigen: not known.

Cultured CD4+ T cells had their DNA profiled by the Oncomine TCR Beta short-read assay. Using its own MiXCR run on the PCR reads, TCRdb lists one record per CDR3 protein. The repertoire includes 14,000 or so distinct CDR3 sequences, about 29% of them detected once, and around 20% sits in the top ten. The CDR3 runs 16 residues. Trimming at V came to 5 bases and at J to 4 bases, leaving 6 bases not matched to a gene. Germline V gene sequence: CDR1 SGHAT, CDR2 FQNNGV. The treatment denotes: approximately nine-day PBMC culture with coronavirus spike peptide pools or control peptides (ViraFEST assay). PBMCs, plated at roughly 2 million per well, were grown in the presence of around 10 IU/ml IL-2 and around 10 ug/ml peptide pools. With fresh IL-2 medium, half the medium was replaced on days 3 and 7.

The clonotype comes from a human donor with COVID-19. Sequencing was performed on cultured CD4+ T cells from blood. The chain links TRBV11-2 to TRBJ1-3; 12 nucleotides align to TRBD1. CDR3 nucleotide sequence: TGTGCCAGCAGCCATTGGGACAGGGGGCCCGGAAACACCATATATTTT. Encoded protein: CASSHWDRGPGNTIYF.